This T cell receptor beta chain is drawn from a study of OX40 agonist ivuxolimab in advanced cancers. Study-wide context: One patient with hepatocellular carcinoma and two with cutaneous melanoma, three in all, had partial responses.

Libraries were prepared by immunoSEQ multiplex PCR; TCRdb keeps only in-frame clonotypes and omits some of them. The repertoire consists of approximately 100,000 clones, with roughly 90% occurring once and the leading ten covering 0.3% to 0.4%. CDR3 length: 17 residues. Germline assignment: CDR1 SEHNR and CDR2 FQNEAQ (reference sequence). The V and J ends lost 2 bases and 5 bases, in that order; junction bases with no gene match: 9. Sequencing was performed on CD4+ or CD8+ T cells sorted from blood, taken in a trial of the OX40 agonist ivuxolimab. The rearrangement links TRBV7-9 to TRBJ2-7; 13 bases match TRBD2. The clonotype comes from an adult with an advanced solid tumor such as melanoma, head and neck, liver or kidney cancer. The CDR3 spells CASSLQDGLAGVHEQYF. As DNA, the CDR3 is TGTGCCAGCAGCTTACAGGATGGACTAGCGGGAGTCCACGAGCAGTACTTC.